This record looks at one T cell receptor beta chain sequence and its context. Its antigen is currently not known. No per-base quality is available; no much larger clone lies one base away. This sample stems from a study of T cell responses to AZD1222 COVID-19 vaccine (dated by TCRdb to the early 2020s). Broadly, across the study: AZD1222 recipients with second doses at about 4 weeks or about 12 weeks were pooled, because spike-specific TCR depth and breadth did not differ between schedules. A total of approximately 240 trial participants underwent TCR sequencing, of whom 200 to 220 received two doses of AZD1222 and roughly 25 received two doses of the MenACWY control vaccine. Trial participants were enrolled by age into 18-55, 56-69 and 70-plus year subgroups, with 148, 28 and 57 TCR-sequenced participants respectively.

The CDR3 regions of human TCRbeta chains were analyzed by immunosequencing. In the authors' own workflow: Repertoire TCRs were matched against a reference library of SARS-CoV-2-specific TCRs generated with the MIRA antigen-specificity platform. Breadth meant the fraction of unique TCRs that were SARS-CoV-2-associated, whereas depth meant the fraction of total T cells that were SARS-CoV-2-associated. Using the MIRA data, every spike-specific TCR was mapped to the spike region that the TCR reacted to and assigned to either a CD4 or a CD8 class. Log10-transformed breadth and depth values were compared by one-way ANOVA with Sidak's multiple comparisons tests. This immuneACCESS table, as held by TCRdb, lists in-frame sequences with V and J called but not all clones. Of the missing ones, under half trace to an unresolved V gene in checked studies; the others have no known cause. The V and J calls and clone size come from that table; D and trimming were worked out from the DNA. The sample includes some 120,000 clones, with roughly 86% observed a single time. Of the sample, roughly 4.1% falls within the top ten clones.

Taken with the paper, the label for time point translates to: baseline before first vaccination. Vaccinee samples were obtained from the UK trials COV001 and COV002, which included a single-blind randomized controlled phase 2/3 trial of AZD1222 (ChAdOx1 nCoV-19) in healthy adults. Trial participant PBMC samples were collected at day 0 and day 28 after the second dose for TCRbeta chain sequencing. The V and J ends are trimmed by 1 base and 8 bases, leaving 5 bases between them. The CDR1 and CDR2 encoded by the germline V gene are MGHRA and YSYEKL. CDR3 length: 11 amino acids, cysteine to phenylalanine. Only CDR3 DNA remains: 33 bases, in frame from the first base. What the authors observed across the whole study: Because no day 14 peak-response samples were available, the repertoires could be characterized only after the peak T cell response. Only six or seven AZD1222 recipients were SARS-CoV-2 seropositive at baseline, limiting conclusions about previously exposed vaccinees. A significant rise in spike-specific TCR breadth and depth was observed after two AZD1222 doses relative to day 0 and relative to MenACWY recipients. Vaccine-associated CD4 TCRs spanned the whole spike protein, with dominant responses in regions 160-218 and 743-854. Nearly half of unique spike-specific TCRs reportedly recognized epitopes outside regions mutated in the B.1.351 and B.1.1.7 variants. In the small 56-69-year group, the increase in depth fell short of significance, most likely because of low power. Participants were mostly white British and included more females than males, and it was suggested by the authors that clonal diversity may have been underestimated.

The chain links TRBV4-1 with TRBJ2-5; no D gene call is confident. This clonotype originated in an adult in good health. Specimen: peripheral blood, collected on day 0 of AZD1222 vaccination. The nucleotide sequence reads as follows: TGCGCCAGCAGCCAAGGCGCCACCCAGTACTTC. This codes for CASSQGATQYF.